The entry below describes one T cell receptor beta chain. Its cognate antigen is unknown. TCRdb re-called the 5' RACE reads through MiXCR, storing one row per CDR3 protein. Of about 660,000 distinct CDR3 sequences in the sample, about 9.4% were seen once. The source of the sample is a study of identical twins. General study results and limits: The models gave estimates that fell short of the out-of-frame TCR alpha sharing seen in monozygotic twins.

CDR1 DFQATT and CDR2 SNEGSKA come from the germline V gene (reference sequence). The CDR3 consists of 12 residues. Trimming cost V 1 base and J 5 bases, with 9 bases left between them. This sample also appeared in a second study, on yellow fever vaccine responses in identical twins.

V and J are TRBV20-1 and TRBJ2-7; possibly TRBD1 or TRBD2 for D (5 bases each). This sequence was found in a woman between 18 and 30 years old in good health. Sample: PBMCs. The CDR3 is CSARVRDHEQYF. The CDR3 coding sequence is TGCAGTGCTAGAGTTCGGGACCACGAGCAGTACTTC.